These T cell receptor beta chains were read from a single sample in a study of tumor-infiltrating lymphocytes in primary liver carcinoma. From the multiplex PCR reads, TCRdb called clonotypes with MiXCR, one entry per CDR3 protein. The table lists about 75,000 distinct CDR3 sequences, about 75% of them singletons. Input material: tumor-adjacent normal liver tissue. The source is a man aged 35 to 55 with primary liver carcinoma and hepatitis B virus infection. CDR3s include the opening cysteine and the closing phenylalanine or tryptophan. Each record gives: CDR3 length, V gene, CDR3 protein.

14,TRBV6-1,CASSAGLAVYEQYF
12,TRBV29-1,CNARPGGNEQFF
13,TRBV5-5,CVSSILGSYEQHF
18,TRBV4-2,CASSLTTCGRAGSETQYF
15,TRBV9,CASSESPSLTDAQYF
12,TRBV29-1,CSVFSNSYEQYF
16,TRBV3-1,CASSQDSDPATGELFF
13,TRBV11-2,CASSFGEAGEQYF
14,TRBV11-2,CVSSLGTGRFRYTF
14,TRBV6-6,CVSSYVKGSYKEYF
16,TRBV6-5,CASIYSDTGGSYEQYF
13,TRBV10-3,CAIIEQENNEQFF
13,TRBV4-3,CASSQEKGSIQYF
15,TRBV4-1,CASSQGAGTNQCQHF
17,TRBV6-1,CVSSESGWWQGPYGQYF
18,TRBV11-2,CASSFTGTNGRSYNEQFF
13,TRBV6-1,CASSVPQGQPQHF
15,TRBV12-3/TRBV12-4,CVSRRMAATNEKLFF
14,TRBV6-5,CATSIRESYNEQFF
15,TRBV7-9,CASTPLASGSSEQYF
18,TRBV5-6,CASSSWTGWLSEANVLTF
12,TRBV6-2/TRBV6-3,CASSLLNTEAFF
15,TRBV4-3,CASSLDRENSYEQYF
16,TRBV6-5,CAGRPGQASSFYEQYF
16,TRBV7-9,CASSLSTSGRGNEQFF
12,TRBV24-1,CATSAGGWGYTF
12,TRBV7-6,CASSSVAGELFF
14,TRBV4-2,CVSSQVDRSSPLHF
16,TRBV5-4,CANSLALTVGGNEQFF
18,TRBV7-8,CTSSLLGSSAVSYNEQFF
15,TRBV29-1,CSVGTIAAYTGELFF
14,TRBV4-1,CARSQVDVSTEALF
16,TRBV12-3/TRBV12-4,CTSSSFLAGATGELFF
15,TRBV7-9,CASSFAGTGDAKAFF
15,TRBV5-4,CASSEKGRGTDTQYF
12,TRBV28,CASSWGKKEAFF
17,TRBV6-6,CASSYSWLARAPDTQYF
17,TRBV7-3,CASSSIPGLAGGNTQYF
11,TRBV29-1,CSVARAETQYF
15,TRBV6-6,CASSQSPTRSGKQYF
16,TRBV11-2,CASSYIRAHLYYEQFF
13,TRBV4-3,CASREEQRYEQYF
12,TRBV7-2,CASSMSTDMQYF
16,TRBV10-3,CAIIGTEGGNIGELFF
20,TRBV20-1,CSATPRKDRGLYRPEGEQYF
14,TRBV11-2,CASSLNRQEDTQYF
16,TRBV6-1,CASSELVRPTNEKLFF
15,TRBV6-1,CASSNPGPGYNEQFF
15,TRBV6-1,CASRDGVARTGKLFF
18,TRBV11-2,CASSLVGSRQGCYNEQFF
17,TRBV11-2,CASSLVNGGSRQETQYF
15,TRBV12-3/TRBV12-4,CASSLSVTGGEEVFF
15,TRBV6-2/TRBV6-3,CASSYRGGSNETQHF
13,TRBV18,CASSPQRQETQYF
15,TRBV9,CASSGPPGQNTEAFF
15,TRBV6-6,CTSSPRQGPFYEQYF
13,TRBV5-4,CASREGGSHEQYF
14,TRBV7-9,CASSPGRTTVKQYF
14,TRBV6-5,CASRPGGGGDTQYF